The source of this T cell receptor (beta chain) is a study of CD8 T cell repertoires and HIV-1 epitope variants. The data were produced by immunoSEQ multiplex PCR, yet TCRdb's version contains in-frame clones alone and is incomplete. The table includes about 90,000 clones, 60% to 80% detected once. Trimming removed 0 bases at V and 6 bases at J, with 12 bases between. Germline V gene lookup returns CDR1 SGHTA and CDR2 FQGNSA. The CDR3 is 14 residues long. The V call is TRBV7-2, the J call TRBJ2-7, with unresolved D. What was sequenced was uncultured baseline CD8+ T cells from peripheral blood mononuclear cells (PBMCs). The source is a male donor with HIV. CDR3 sequence reads: CASSLAPRAREQYF. The CDR3, as DNA: TGTGCCAGCAGCTTAGCGCCTCGGGCTCGCGAGCAGTACTTC.